Reported below is one T cell receptor (beta chain). Which antigen it targets is not known. Per-base quality was not reported, and no clone a single base away is much larger than it. The collaborating institutions used their own protocols to collect whole blood in K2EDTA tubes. For TCRbeta analysis, collaborator samples were shipped as frozen whole blood, as isolated PBMCs, or as DNA extracted from either sample type. TCRbeta CDR3 regions were amplified from genomic DNA using the immunoSEQ Assay, a bias-controlled multiplex PCR. Concerning the study's data processing: Within the assay, amplification of reference gene primers was used to estimate how many nucleated cells each sample contained. Sequence reads were collapsed and filtered to measure the absolute abundance of every unique TCRbeta CDR3 rearrangement. Productive Simpson clonality was computed per sample as the square root of Simpson's diversity index over productive rearrangements. Drawn from immuneACCESS, this table holds only the in-frame rearrangements with V and J called that TCRdb kept. Clones are partly lost; checked studies trace under half to an unresolved V gene and leave the rest unexplained. The V and J calls and clone size are taken from that table; D and trimming were inferred from the DNA. A total of 250,000 or so clones appear in this sample, about 82% of them only once. The ten largest clones represent approximately 13% of the sample.

The sample belongs to a study of blood T cell repertoires in COVID-19 (dated by TCRdb to the early 2020s). For the wider study: Samples from collaborators originated in the United States, Italy and Spain and spanned both the acute and convalescent phases of COVID-19. The material from the prospective study consisted of cDNA or gDNA derived from T cells, B-cell-depleted T cells, or PBMCs. Subjects who had been exposed to COVID-19, were actively infected with it, or had recovered from it provided the deeply sampled blood TCRbeta repertoires that made up the dataset. A freely available public database, intended as a resource for researchers studying the immune response to SARS-CoV-2, is where the repertoires were released. The samples were drawn from the first 160 participants of the ongoing ImmuneRACE study and from some 1,300 subjects provided by 6 global collaborators. Sample metadata almost always included a de-identified subject ID, COVID-19 status, age in years and sex. HLA class I and class II types, where available, came from metadata supplied by the sample provider rather than from assay-based typing. Summary of the overall study and its limitations: The quantity of clinical and demographic metadata differed by source and by participant and was supplied without curation.

CDR1 and CDR2, looked up from the germline V gene (reference sequence), are LNHDA and SQIVND. Relative to germline, V is 8 bases shorter and J is 2 bases shorter, with 12 bases between their ends. The CDR3 numbers 14 residues from cysteine through phenylalanine. The read is trimmed to its CDR3 DNA, 42 bases read in frame from base 1. This clonotype originated in a man of 80 years or more with acute or convalescent COVID-19. The chain is encoded by TRBV19 joined to TRBJ1-4; TRBD1 could be the D gene, as 6 bases match. The material sequenced was peripheral blood. The CDR3 protein is CASQPGATNEKLFF. The bases read TGTGCCAGTCAACCAGGGGCGACTAATGAAAAACTGTTTTTT. Reference TRBV19 and TRBJ1-4 proteins supply the regions before and after the CDR3; the full variable domain is: DGGITQSPKYLFRKEGQNVTLSCEQNLNHDAMYWYRQDPGQGLRLIYYSQIVNDFQKGDIAEGYSVSREKKESFPLTVTSAQKNPTAFYLCASQPGATNEKLFFGSGTQLSVL.